Below are 10 T cell receptor delta chains sequenced from a single sample in a study of gamma-delta T cells after stem cell transplantation. TCRdb used CATT to re-call clones from the RT-PCR reads. The sample holds 1,400 or so delta-chain clones, about 14% seen once. Sequenced sample: gamma-delta T cells. The receptors were sampled from a human donor. It is not recorded whose cells these are; they may come from a transplant donor.

Concerning this clone itself: TCRdb assigns this DNA the protein of a much larger clone, which departs from its translation at residue 13; this likely reflects a read error, and the protein shown comes from translating the DNA. V is TRDV2 and J is TRDJ1; the match to TRDD3 covers 7 bases. The J call is uncertain, as TRDJ2 better fits the DNA end. The CDR3 totals 14 residues. Germline CDR1 reads GEAIGNYY; CDR2 reads EKD. DNA of the CDR3: TGTGCCTGTGAATCCCTGGGGGTCCCCGATAAACTCTTCTTT. It translates to CACESLGVPDKLFF.

On this clone itself: The protein held in TCRdb is that of a much larger clone and does not match this DNA's translation at residue 5, likely because of a read error; the protein shown is translated from the DNA. This chain uses TRDV2 with TRDJ1; 7 bases agree with TRDD3. Germline V gives CDR1 GEAIGNYY, CDR2 EKD. J lost 4 bases, V lost 2 bases, and 12 bases had no gene match. The CDR3 runs to 16 residues. CDR3 region: CACDNLLGGRNDKLIF. The CDR3 region has the DNA TGTGCCTGTGACAACCTGCTGGGGGGACGGAACGATAAACTCATCTTT.

As regards this clone: The TCRdb protein, from a much larger clone, departs from this DNA's translation at residue 7, likely by read error; the protein shown derives from the DNA. The chain is built from TRDV1 and TRDJ1, with 8 bases that match TRDD3. Trimming took 4 bases from V and 7 from J; bases not matched to a gene: 29. The V gene's germline CDR1 is TSWWSYY and CDR2 QGS. There are 21 residues in the CDR3. Here the CDR3 DNA reads TGTGCTCTTGGGGCCCGCTGCCTACGTTTATTGAGTAGAGGGATACGGCCTAAACTCATCTTT. Residues: CALGARCLRLLSRGIRPKLIF.

For this clone: This is likely an artifact of a read error, given a far larger clone one base away. This chain links TRDV2 with TRDJ1; D is undetermined. Germline CDR1 reads GEAIGNYY; CDR2 reads EKD. The CDR3 contains 14 residues. V was cut by 3 bases and J by 1 base, with 11 bases left in between. The CDR3 spells CACDALMGTDKLIF. As DNA, the CDR3 is TGTGCCTGTGACGCCCTTATGGGCACCGATAAACTCATCTTT.

Regarding this clone: A far more abundant clone sits one base away, making this likely a read error. In the same sample, other DNA sequences code for this CDR3. This chain joins TRDV2 and TRDJ3; 7 nucleotides align to TRDD3. This CDR3 contains 19 residues. Germline loops: CDR1 GEAIGNYY, CDR2 EKD. In DNA, the CDR3 is TGTGCCTGTGACAGTACTGGGGATCCAAGCTCCTGGGACACCCGGCAGATGTTTTTC. It specifies CACDSTGDPSSWDTRQMFF.

Turning to this clone: A far larger clone is one base from this, pointing to a likely read error. V usage is TRDV2 and J usage is TRDJ1; 7 bases map to TRDD3. CDR3 length equals 16 residues. Germline CDR1 GEAIGNYY, CDR2 EKD. The V gene end was trimmed by 0 bases and the J gene end by 2 bases; junction bases not matched to a gene: 8. This chain's CDR3 is CACDTLGGIETDKLIF. Here the CDR3 DNA reads TGTGCCTGTGACACCCTGGGGGGCATAGAAACCGATAAACTCATCTTT.

Note on this clone: The protein TCRdb gives is from a much larger clone and does not agree with this DNA's translation at residue 16, likely a read error; the protein shown here comes from the DNA. The chain links TRDV2 to TRDJ1; TRDD3 matches 10 bases. With V trimmed by 2 bases and J by 3 bases, 23 bases remained unmatched. CDR3 length: 21 residues. Germline CDR1 GEAIGNYY, CDR2 EKD. The CDR3 DNA reads as TGTGCCTGTGACAGGGTTCCTTCTTCCACCGGTGGGGGATACTTCCCCGATAAACTCATCTTT. It specifies CACDRVPSSTGGGYFPDKLIF.

A word on this clone: This sequence is one base from a far larger clone and is likely a read error. This chain joins TRDV2 and TRDJ1; 8 bases match TRDD3. Germline V gene sequence: CDR1 GEAIGNYY, CDR2 EKD. Trimming took 3 bases from V and 0 from J; bases not matched to a gene: 11. CDR3 size: 17 residues. This chain's CDR3 is CACDALGDGTYTDKLIF. CDR3 coding DNA: TGTGCCTGTGACGCCTTGGGGGATGGGACGTACACCGATAAACTCATCTTT.

A word on this clone: Given a much more abundant clone one base away, this may be a read error. This sample includes further DNA sequences coding for the same CDR3. The chain employs TRDV1 and TRDJ1; 10 bases line up with TRDD3. Germline CDR1 and CDR2: TSWWSYY and QGS. The CDR3 loop spans 27 amino acids. V lost 6 bases to trimming and J lost 5 bases; unmatched junction nucleotides: 45. The CDR3 nucleotides read TGTGCTCTTGGTCCCACTTACGCGTTCCTACGACCTAATTGGGGGATACTCCCAACGCAATATACTGATAAACTCATCTTT. Its protein is CALGPTYAFLRPNWGILPTQYTDKLIF.

By proportion, this clone is large. Other DNA sequences in this specimen translate into the identical CDR3. The V gene is TRDV2, the J gene TRDJ1; 9 bases align to TRDD3. J gave up 3 bases and V 0 bases, and 7 bases lay outside the gene matches. CDR3 size: 16 residues. Germline CDR1 is GEAIGNYY and CDR2 is EKD. The CDR3 DNA reads TGTGCCTGTGACACCGTTTGGGGGATAGGACCCGATAAACTCATCTTT. Its protein is CACDTVWGIGPDKLIF.